This T cell receptor beta chain stems from a study of T cells in Graves' hyperthyroidism and ophthalmopathy (dated by TCRdb to between 2018 and 2021). About the study as a whole: Peripheral blood samples were taken at initial diagnosis, before any treatment was given. To identify TCR V-J signatures that set the groups apart, the researchers used a discovery cohort of 95 to 100 patients, made up of 43 with Graves' ophthalmopathy and about 60 with stable Graves' hyperthyroidism. An independent validation cohort of fewer than 20 hyperthyroidism patients and approximately 16 patients who later progressed to ophthalmopathy tested prospective prediction of ophthalmopathy. The 100 discovery patients were randomly split 7:3 into training and test sets. The study also compared thyroid tissue and blood T-cell repertoires from five or six Graves' hyperthyroidism patients. After blood sampling, hyperthyroidism patients were treated with methimazole at a starting dose of 30 mg daily, and ophthalmopathy patients were treated with high-dose intravenous methylprednisolone. TCR Vbeta CDR3 sequencing of 135 peripheral blood samples (43 ophthalmopathy, 75 hyperthyroidism and approximately 17 progressor patients) is reported in the paper.

Ophthalmopathy patients had moderately to severely active disease, with a Clinical Activity Score of 3 or more, a NOSPECS grade of 4 or more, and a disease duration of less than 3 months. Exclusion was applied to patients with uncontrolled infections, other autoimmune diseases, pregnancy or lactation. Diagnoses were based on clinical symptoms, serum thyroxine and TRAb, thyroid ultrasound and orbital computed tomography. PBMCs were separated from roughly 9.6 ml of fresh peripheral blood using Ficoll-Paque density gradient centrifugation. Trizol reagent was used to extract total RNA, and RNA quality was then checked on an Agilent 2100 Bioanalyzer. The germline V gene yields SNHLY for CDR1 and FYNNEI for CDR2. The CDR3 holds 15 amino acids from the cysteine to the phenylalanine. The DNA shown is the 45-base CDR3, in frame from base 1. V is clipped by 5 bases and J by 2 bases, and the sequence between their germline boundaries is 13 bases long.

This clonotype was seen repeatedly, ten times or more. This clone's antigen is unknown. No much larger clone exists at a distance of one base, and base qualities are not known. Overall study outcomes, separate from this receptor: No statistical method was used to fix the sample size in advance, and group allocation was not hidden from the investigators. In validation, the model predicted progression to ophthalmopathy with approximately 69% sensitivity and roughly 72% specificity, a median of approximately 6.7 months before onset. In cross-validation, a model built on a 13 V-J signature told ophthalmopathy apart from stable hyperthyroidism with 85% to 90% sensitivity and roughly 82% specificity, and in testing the same model reached 80%/75%. Blood samples also contained most of the expanded thyroid clonotypes (frequency above 0.001), which suggests that blood repertoires may reflect thyroid immune responses.

TCR beta CDR3 regions were amplified from RNA transcripts. The first round of RT-PCR for the TCR CDR3 was performed with the HTBI primer set and the Qiagen OneStep RT-PCR kit. Libraries were constructed in a second round of multiplex PCR, after which size selection and purification were carried out. Sequencing of the libraries was done on an Illumina HiSeq2000 using paired-end 100 bp reads. The authors' analysis ran thus. SOAPnuke was used to process the raw data, throwing out any read that contained adapters or uncalled bases, had a mean Phred below 15, or lacked an exact constant-primer or identifier match. High-quality paired reads were merged with COPE v1.2.5, and unique nucleotide sequences were defined as clonotypes. MiTCR v1.1 was used to align clonotypes to the IMGT TRBV, TRBD and TRBJ reference segments. Only V-J combinations with frequency above 0.0001, covering 99% to 99.2% of repertoires, were analysed. A TCS score was defined as the ratio between F50 (clonal expansion) and ExV (chaos), using BLOSUM62-based TCRdist between CDR3 peptides within each V-J. Welch's t-statistics and random forest reduced roughly 500 V-J features to around 14, which were used in a naive Bayes classifier (R e1071). TCRdb applied fastp at Q25 and MiXCR to the public reads, then kept only in-frame beta chains. Duplicate CDR3 protein sequences are folded into a single record with the most common DNA and genes. In this record, the V and J calls reflect TCRdb's handling and not the investigators' own analysis. For this sample there are about 380,000 distinct CDR3 sequences; more than 12% appear just once. Clones ranked in the top ten supply about 18% of the sample.

The sequenced sample was blood. The sequence is built from TRBV2 and TRBJ2-1; possibly the D gene is TRBD2, per 5 matching bases. This TCR was sampled from a woman between 25 and 40 years old with Graves' ophthalmopathy. In nucleotide form, the sequence is TGTGCCAGCAGTTCCCGGACTGGACCCTACAATGAGCAGTTCTTC. It codes for CASSSRTGPYNEQFF.